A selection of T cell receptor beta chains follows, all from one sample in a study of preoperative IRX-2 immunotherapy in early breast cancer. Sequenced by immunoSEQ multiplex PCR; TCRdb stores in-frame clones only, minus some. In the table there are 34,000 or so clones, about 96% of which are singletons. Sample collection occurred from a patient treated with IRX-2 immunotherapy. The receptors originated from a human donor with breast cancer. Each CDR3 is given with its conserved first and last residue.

CATRLETMDTQYF | 13 | TRBJ2-3 | TRBV27
CASTPKRPEAFF | 12 | TRBJ1-1 | TRBV19
CAISGTVQETQYF | 13 | TRBJ2-5 | TRBV6-5
CASSQREKLFF | 11 | TRBJ1-4 | TRBV2
CSVLGETQYF | 10 | TRBJ2-5 | TRBV29-1
CSVQPIIQVGELFF | 14 | TRBJ2-2 | TRBV29-1
CAWDLQGSGYEQFF | 14 | TRBJ2-1 | TRBV30
CASSFPRDREDYGYTF | 16 | TRBJ1-2 | TRBV9
CASSLYGGGLTDTQYF | 16 | TRBJ2-3 | TRBV5-1
CASSSGTNIANEQFF | 15 | TRBJ2-1 | TRBV7-2
CASSLGDPGPKKGEQYF | 17 | TRBJ2-7 | TRBV7-9
CASSVVASRGDTQYF | 15 | TRBJ2-3 | TRBV9
CASSLSQLAGELNEQYF | 17 | TRBJ2-7 | TRBV27
CASRRDRGNYGYTF | 14 | TRBJ1-2 | TRBV19
CASSFGEQFF | 10 | TRBJ2-1 | TRBV7-9
CASRWGDRLNYGYTF | 15 | TRBJ1-2 | TRBV6-5
CASKPHGGGKETQYF | 15 | TRBJ2-5 | TRBV7-9
CASRESLLRRGPNEQFF | 17 | TRBJ2-1 | TRBV2
CASSEFGTGGREQYF | 15 | TRBJ2-7 | TRBV19
CASSQSNRDSLNSPLHF | 17 | TRBJ1-6 | TRBV4-1
CASSLGQAGTRELFF | 15 | TRBJ2-2 | TRBV27
CASSLEGGQGARGYTF | 16 | TRBJ1-2 | TRBV7-2
CASSPPRLPGTYNSPLHF | 18 | TRBJ1-6 | TRBV18
CASSWEGGPHEQFF | 14 | TRBJ2-1 | TRBV7-9
CSVEPAPTPIRF | 12 | TRBJ2-7 | TRBV29-1
CASSQGILAGSYNEQFF | 17 | TRBJ2-1 | TRBV4-3
CASSPGHSMGETQYF | 15 | TRBJ2-5 | TRBV5-1
CSVADRGHYEQYF | 13 | TRBJ2-7 | TRBV29-1
CASREVVTVRTSGNDEQFF | 19 | TRBJ2-1 | TRBV4-1
CASSLTPRGLETQYF | 15 | TRBJ2-5 | TRBV7-3
CSASAIYEQYF | 11 | TRBJ2-7 | TRBV20-1
CASSRQGVLAKNIQYF | 16 | TRBJ2-4 | TRBV6-6
CASSPRPYSAEQFF | 14 | TRBJ2-1 | TRBV5-4
CASSGRQDPRSGANVLTF | 18 | TRBJ2-6 | TRBV4-3
CASSPPGQVAFDGQYF | 16 | TRBJ2-7 | TRBV18
CASSVGLAGAISSYNEQFF | 19 | TRBJ2-1 | TRBV7-9
CASSYSTGTEQYF | 13 | TRBJ2-7 | TRBV6-5
CASSVDSGANVLTF | 14 | TRBJ2-6 | TRBV9
CASSPRQGRDTGELFF | 16 | TRBJ2-2 | TRBV7-8
CASSLLGSLAGGRVDTQYF | 19 | TRBJ2-3 | TRBV5-1
CASSPMTSGFLNEQFF | 16 | TRBJ2-1 | TRBV18
CASSPGPSTDTQYF | 14 | TRBJ2-3 | TRBV5-1
CASSVVGSAPYGYTF | 15 | TRBJ1-2 | TRBV9
CASSQGQENGYTF | 13 | TRBJ1-2 | TRBV6-6
CASSESVAGRGYTF | 14 | TRBJ1-2 | TRBV6-4
CASSLGLDPSYEQYF | 15 | TRBJ2-7 | TRBV11-2
CASSPGTGGGYEQYF | 15 | TRBJ2-7 | TRBV5-1
CASTLRSFGQPQHF | 14 | TRBJ1-5 | TRBV19
CASRALGYTDTQYF | 14 | TRBJ2-3 | TRBV19
CAWNRGDLGYTF | 12 | TRBJ1-2 | TRBV30
CASSSRRGGGELFF | 14 | TRBJ2-2 | TRBV28
CASSLGNRGPPSYEQYF | 17 | TRBJ2-7 | TRBV11-2
CASSSWGVGASTDTQYF | 17 | TRBJ2-3 | TRBV5-6